The 12 T cell receptor beta chains reported below all come from one sample, sequenced in a study of blood T cell repertoires in COVID-19. Clones were read by immunoSEQ multiplex PCR, and TCRdb kept only the in-frame ones, dropping some. The sample has tens of thousands of clones; approximately 85% are singletons. Specimen: peripheral blood. Receptors originate from a human donor in a cohort sampled during active COVID-19.

There are a few counts of this clone. The J gene is TRBJ1-1, the V gene TRBV27; 7 nucleotides match TRBD1. V was clipped by 6 bases and J by 5 bases; unmatched bases: 9. This CDR3 spans 14 amino acids. Germline V gene sequence: CDR1 MNHEY, CDR2 SMNVEV (reference sequence). This chain's CDR3 is CASRLTGSVTEAFF. As DNA, the CDR3 is TGTGCCAGCAGACTGACAGGGAGTGTGACTGAAGCTTTCTTT.

This clone was picked up a small number of times. The V gene is TRBV7-9, the J gene TRBJ2-7; maybe TRBD1 (6 bases). The V end lost 2 bases, the J end lost 7 bases, and 12 bases lay between the germline ends. CDR1 is SEHNR and CDR2 is FQNEAQ in the germline V gene (reference sequence). This CDR3 comprises 13 residues. The DNA of the CDR3 is TGTGCCAGCAGCTTACCAGGGGCCCCGGAGCAGTACTTC. This translates into CASSLPGAPEQYF.

The CDR3 sequence: CASSPHGETQYF. The CDR3, as DNA: TGTGCCAGCAGCCCACACGGGGAGACCCAGTACTTC. This sequence joins TRBV7-9 and TRBJ2-5; no firm D call. The CDR3 runs to 12 residues. V was pared by 5 bases and J by 5 bases, with 9 bases between. Germline-derived CDR1 and CDR2 are SEHNR and FQNEAQ (reference sequence).

This clone was seen a single time. The chain recombines TRBV6-2 or TRBV6-3 with TRBJ1-6; D is undetermined. Per germline, CDR1 MNHEY and CDR2 SVGEGT. Trimming shortened V by 0 bases and J by 0 bases, and 15 bases separated the two germline ends. This CDR3 contains 19 residues. The CDR3 nucleotides read TGTGCCAGCAGTTACTCCCTAGGAGGGCCGAGCTCCTATAATTCACCCCTCCACTTT. As protein: CASSYSLGGPSSYNSPLHF.

The genes are TRBV6-4 and TRBJ1-6; a possible D gene is TRBD1 (6 bases). Germline CDR1 reads MRHNA; CDR2 reads SNTAGT. The CDR3 is 12 amino acids. V lost 3 bases, J lost 14 bases, and 11 bases lay in between. The CDR3 is CASSDSDRTLHF. As DNA, the CDR3 is TGTGCCAGCAGTGATTCTGACAGGACCCTCCACTTT.

V usage is TRBV9 and J usage is TRBJ1-2, with D maybe TRBD1 (6 bases). The length of the CDR3 is 14 residues. Germline CDR1 and CDR2: SGDLS and YYNGEE. V lost 0 bases, J lost 3 bases, and 9 bases lay in between. The DNA for the CDR3 is TGTGCCAGCAGCGTAGGCAGGGGTGACTATGGCTACACCTTC. Translated, it gives CASSVGRGDYGYTF.

This clone was found once. The V call is TRBV6-6, the J call TRBJ2-7; D possibly corresponds to TRBD1 (6 bases). This CDR3 is 13 amino acids long. CDR1 MNHNY and CDR2 SVGAGI come from the germline V gene (reference sequence). The V end was cut by 10 bases, the J end by 4 bases, with 17 bases between. The CDR3 nucleotides read TGTGCCACCGAGGACAGTTGGGCTTACGAGCAGTACTTC. Translating it yields CATEDSWAYEQYF.

The V gene is TRBV19, the J gene TRBJ1-1; no clear D. From germline, CDR1 is LNHDA and CDR2 SQIVND (reference sequence). The CDR3 sequence is 11 residues long. Trimming removed 3 bases from V and 5 bases from J, with 4 bases in between. DNA for the CDR3: TGTGCCAGTAGTATGACTACTGAAGCTTTCTTT. This sequence encodes CASSMTTEAFF.

This chain uses TRBV6-5 with TRBJ2-7; 13 nucleotides agree with TRBD2. The CDR3 is 15 amino acids. V dropped 5 bases and J dropped 7; count of bases not matched to a gene: 8. Per the germline V gene, CDR1 is MNHEY and CDR2 is SVGAGI. The CDR3 coding sequence is TGTGCCAGCAGTACAGCGCCGGGACTAGCGGGAGAGCAGTACTTC. Translating gives CASSTAPGLAGEQYF.

The chain links TRBV19 to TRBJ1-2; maybe TRBD1 (6 bases). This CDR3 has 15 amino acids. Per germline, CDR1 LNHDA and CDR2 SQIVND (reference sequence). Trimming took 2 bases from V and 8 from J, leaving 18 bases between them. The CDR3 loop reads CASSIPRDIWGGYTF. The CDR3 DNA sequence: TGTGCCAGTAGTATACCCCGGGACATTTGGGGCGGCTACACCTTC.

This clone was counted a few times. CDR3 nucleotide sequence: TGCGCCAGCAGCTTGGGTGGACAGGGGGCGACTGAGCAGTTCTTC. Translation: CASSLGGQGATEQFF. J is TRBJ2-1 and V is TRBV5-1; 11 nucleotides agree with TRBD1. Per germline, CDR1 SGHRS and CDR2 YFSETQ. After removal of 0 bases from V and 9 bases from J, the junction contained 5 bases not matched to a gene. The CDR3 is made up of 15 amino acids.

The V gene is TRBV19, the J gene TRBJ1-6; D remains ambiguous. The germline V gene has CDR1 LNHDA and CDR2 SQIVND (reference sequence). Deletions cut 3 bases from V and 5 bases from J, with 8 bases between. There are 14 residues in the CDR3. The CDR3 reads CASSMGSNNSPLHF. In nucleotides, the CDR3 is TGTGCCAGTAGTATGGGGAGTAATAATTCACCCCTCCACTTT.